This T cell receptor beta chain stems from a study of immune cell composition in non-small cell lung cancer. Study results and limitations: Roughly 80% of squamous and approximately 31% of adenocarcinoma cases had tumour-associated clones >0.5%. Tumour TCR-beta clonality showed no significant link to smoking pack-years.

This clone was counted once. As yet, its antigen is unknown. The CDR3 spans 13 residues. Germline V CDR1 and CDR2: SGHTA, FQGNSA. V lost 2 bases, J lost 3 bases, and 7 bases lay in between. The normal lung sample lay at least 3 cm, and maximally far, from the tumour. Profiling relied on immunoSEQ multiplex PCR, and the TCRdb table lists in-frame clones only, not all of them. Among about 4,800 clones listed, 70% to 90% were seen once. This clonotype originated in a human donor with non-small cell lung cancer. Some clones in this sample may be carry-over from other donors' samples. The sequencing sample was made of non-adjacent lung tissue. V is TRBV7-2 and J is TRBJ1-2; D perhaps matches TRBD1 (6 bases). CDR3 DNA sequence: TGTGCCAGCAGCTTAAACAGGGACTATGGCTACACCTTC. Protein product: CASSLNRDYGYTF.